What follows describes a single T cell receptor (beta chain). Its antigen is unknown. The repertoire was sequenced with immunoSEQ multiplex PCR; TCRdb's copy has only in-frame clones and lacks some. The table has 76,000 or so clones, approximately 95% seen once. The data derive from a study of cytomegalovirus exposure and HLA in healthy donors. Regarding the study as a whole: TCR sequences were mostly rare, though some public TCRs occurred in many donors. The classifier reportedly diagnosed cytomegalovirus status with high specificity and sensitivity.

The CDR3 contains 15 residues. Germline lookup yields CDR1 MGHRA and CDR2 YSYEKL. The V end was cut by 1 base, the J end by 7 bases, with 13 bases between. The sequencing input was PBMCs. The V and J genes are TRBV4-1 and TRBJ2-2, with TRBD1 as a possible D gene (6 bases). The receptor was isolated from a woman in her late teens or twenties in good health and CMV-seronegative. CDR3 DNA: TGCGCCAGCAGCCAAGTACAGGGTGTCGACGGGGAGCTGTTTTTT. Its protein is CASSQVQGVDGELFF.